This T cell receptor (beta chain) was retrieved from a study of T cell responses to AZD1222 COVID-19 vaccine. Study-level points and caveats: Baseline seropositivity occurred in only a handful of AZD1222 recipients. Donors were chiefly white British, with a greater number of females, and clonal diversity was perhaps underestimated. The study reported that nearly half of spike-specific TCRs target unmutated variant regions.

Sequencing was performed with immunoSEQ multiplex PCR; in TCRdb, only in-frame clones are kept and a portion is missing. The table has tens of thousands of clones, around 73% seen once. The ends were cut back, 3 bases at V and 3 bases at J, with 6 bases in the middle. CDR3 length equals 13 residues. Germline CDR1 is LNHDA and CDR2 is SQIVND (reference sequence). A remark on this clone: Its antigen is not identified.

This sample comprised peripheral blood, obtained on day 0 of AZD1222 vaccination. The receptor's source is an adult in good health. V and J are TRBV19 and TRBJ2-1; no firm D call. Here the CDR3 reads CASSMNIYNEQFF. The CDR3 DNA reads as TGTGCCAGTAGTATGAACATCTACAATGAGCAGTTCTTC.